This T cell receptor (beta chain) was documented in a study of human T cells and chemical hapten exposure. This clonotype was seen repeatedly, ten times or more. TCRdb re-called the RACE reads with MiXCR, one entry per CDR3 protein. The sample consists of approximately 84,000 distinct CDR3 sequences, roughly a tenth of them appearing once. Time point indicated: patch test 2, 6 weeks after DPC sensitization. The treatment was: therapeutic diphenylcyclopropenone sensitization with weekly scalp DPC. The source was whole blood, collected in connection with sensitization to the hapten diphenylcyclopropenone (DPC). This clonotype was sampled from a woman aged 25 to 39 with alopecia areata. Some clones in this sample may be carry-over from other donors' samples.

CDR3 DNA: TGCAGTGCTAGCTTGTTGGGGAAGTCCTACGAGCAGTACTTC. Its translation: CSASLLGKSYEQYF. This chain connects TRBV20-1 to TRBJ2-7; no reliable D call. CDR1 and CDR2 (germline): DFQATT, SNEGSKA (reference sequence). The CDR3 consists of 14 residues. V lost 3 bases and J lost 1, with 13 bases in between.